One sample yielded the 30 T cell receptor beta chains listed below, sequenced in a study of immune heterogeneity within non-small cell lung tumors. TCR beta CDR3 was amplified by multiplex PCR, first round around 10 cycles, 32 V and 13 J primers. TCRdb ran MiXCR on the multiplex PCR reads and lists one entry per CDR3 protein. The table includes 9,000 to 13,000 distinct CDR3 sequences, just under 30% detected once. Per sample, about 600 ng of bulk tumor genomic DNA was the template used. During surgery, each primary tumor gave multiple biopsies spaced as far apart as possible. Newly diagnosed with untreated non-small cell lung cancer, the patients underwent curative surgery. Sequencing was carried out using lung tumor tissue. All receptors derive from a woman between 50 and 59 years old with non-small cell lung cancer.

The chain employs TRBV20-1 and TRBJ2-7; 10 positions match TRBD2. Germline V CDR1 and CDR2: DFQATT, SNEGSKA (reference sequence). The CDR3 totals 14 residues. V lost 5 bases and J lost 5; bases outside the gene matches: 9. In DNA, the CDR3 is TGCAGTGCTGCCTCACTAGCGGGACAGGACGAGCAGTACTTC. It translates to CSAASLAGQDEQYF.

This clonotype came up a few times. J is TRBJ1-5 and V is TRBV6-1; unclear D gene. Trimming pared 2 bases from V and 8 bases from J, leaving 34 bases between. CDR3 size: 21 residues. CDR1 is MNHNS, CDR2 SASEGT, per germline. The CDR3 nucleotides read TGTGCCAGCAGTGAATTTGGAGGGCAACTATCGTACGGGCGGGCCGGTGAGCCCCAGCATTTT. This encodes CASSEFGGQLSYGRAGEPQHF.

This clonotype was counted ten times or more. The rearrangement uses TRBV19 and TRBJ1-5, with 8 bases fitting TRBD1. Germline V lookup: CDR1 LNHDA, CDR2 SQIVND (reference sequence). CDR3 length: 15 residues. V gave up 7 bases and J gave up 2 bases; unmatched junction bases: 7. The DNA of the CDR3 is TGTGCCAGTACAACAGGGGGTAAGGGCAATCAGCCCCAGCATTTT. Translating it yields CASTTGGKGNQPQHF.

The gene calls are TRBV20-1 and TRBJ2-1; the D is unclear. CDR1 and CDR2 from the germline V gene are DFQATT and SNEGSKA (reference sequence). V lost 3 bases and J 0 bases, leaving 9 bases between the germline ends. The CDR3 consists of 14 residues. This chain's CDR3 is CSASGFSSYNEQFF. CDR3 DNA sequence: TGCAGTGCTAGCGGGTTCAGCTCCTACAATGAGCAGTTCTTC.

This clonotype is classed as medium-sized. The CDR3 region has the DNA TGTGCCAGCAAGTTGAGGGGAGTAACAACCGGGAACACCATATATTTT. Encoded protein: CASKLRGVTTGNTIYF. The V gene is TRBV2, the J gene TRBJ1-3; weak D call: TRBD1 (5 bases). Trimming stripped 7 bases from V and 7 bases from J, with 23 bases between. Germline V gene sequence: CDR1 SNHLY, CDR2 FYNNEI. The CDR3 is made up of 16 amino acids.

The chain has TRBV10-3 and TRBJ1-5; a weak D match, TRBD1 (5 bases). This CDR3 spans 11 amino acids. With 11 bases removed from V and 11 bases from J, the gap between germline ends came to 16 bases. Germline V gives CDR1 ENHRY, CDR2 SYGVKD. CDR3 loop: CAVGPVRAQHF. The CDR3 nucleotides read TGTGCCGTTGGGCCGGTCAGGGCCCAGCATTTT.

This clonotype is labeled medium-sized (0.01 to 0.1%). V gene TRBV20-1 combines with J gene TRBJ1-1; a weak D match, TRBD1 (6 bases). V lost 0 bases to trimming and J lost 4 bases, with 15 bases between them. This CDR3 region has 15 residues. In germline, CDR1 is DFQATT, CDR2 SNEGSKA (reference sequence). The DNA for the CDR3 is TGCAGTGCTAGAGATCTTGGGCAGGGGAGCACTGAAGCTTTCTTT. This encodes CSARDLGQGSTEAFF.

This clonotype was seen at least ten times. The chain carries TRBV11-3 and TRBJ2-3; D remains unclear. Germline V gene sequence: CDR1 SGHNT, CDR2 YENEEA. The CDR3 is made up of 13 amino acids. V lost 3 bases and J lost 2, with 6 bases in between. The CDR3 DNA follows: TGTGCCAGCAGCTTGGAAATCACAGATACGCAGTATTTT. Translating gives CASSLEITDTQYF.

This clonotype occurred a few times. The chain carries TRBV10-3 and TRBJ1-1, with D uncertain. This CDR3 contains 13 residues. Germline V lookup: CDR1 ENHRY, CDR2 SYGVKD. V was cut by 10 bases and J by 3 bases, with 15 bases left in between. In DNA form, the CDR3 reads TGTGCCACCAACAGACAAAGGGACACTGAAGCTTTCTTT. Protein: CATNRQRDTEAFF.

The chain recombines TRBV5-5 with TRBJ2-3; no clear D. Germline V CDR1 and CDR2: SGHKS, YYEKEE (reference sequence). Trimming removed 2 bases at V and 4 bases at J, with 8 bases between. This CDR3 has 13 residues. The CDR3 DNA is TGTGCCAGCAGCTTTCAAACGTCAGATACGCAGTATTTT. Encoded protein: CASSFQTSDTQYF.

The chain has TRBV20-1 and TRBJ2-3; TRBD2 matches 15 bases. V trimming: 5 bases; J trimming: 4 bases; junction bases outside the gene matches: 7. There are 16 residues in the CDR3. Germline CDR1 is DFQATT and CDR2 is SNEGSKA (reference sequence). CDR3 nucleotides: TGCAGTGCTCCGGGACTAGCGGGAGGAATCCCAGATACGCAGTATTTT. Translating gives CSAPGLAGGIPDTQYF.

In its sample, this clonotype ranks as medium-sized. The CDR3 bases are TGCAGTGCCACGACGGGTCTTGGGAAAGCTTTCTTT. It codes for CSATTGLGKAFF. The chain is built from TRBV20-1 and TRBJ1-1; D call uncertain. Germline V gene sequence: CDR1 DFQATT, CDR2 SNEGSKA (reference sequence). V was cut by 6 bases and J by 9 bases, with 17 bases left in between. The CDR3 covers 12 residues.

This clonotype showed up many times. The V and J genes are TRBV6-4 and TRBJ1-2, with D possibly being TRBD1 (6 bases). The V gene lost 6 bases and the J gene lost 8 bases, with 19 bases spanning the gap. There are 14 residues in the CDR3. Germline V gene sequence: CDR1 MRHNA, CDR2 SNTAGT. CDR3 bases: TGTGCCAGCAGACCACAGGGTGGTCGAGGAGGCTACACCTTC. It yields the protein CASRPQGGRGGYTF.

By frequency in the sample, this clonotype is medium-sized. This chain joins TRBV27 and TRBJ2-1; 7 bases map to TRBD1. With 5 bases clipped from V and 7 bases from J, the junction kept 17 bases outside the gene matches. CDR1 MNHEY and CDR2 SMNVEV come from the germline V gene (reference sequence). The CDR3 has 17 residues. In nucleotides, the CDR3 is TGTGCCAGCAGTCCAAGGCCAACAGGGGAGATAAGAAATGAGCAGTTCTTC. The encoded protein is CASSPRPTGEIRNEQFF.

This clonotype came up many times. This chain connects TRBV2 to TRBJ2-7, with D perhaps TRBD2 (5 bases). This CDR3 comprises 14 residues. Trimming took off 7 bases at V and 5 bases at J, with 18 bases between the two ends. The germline V gene encodes CDR1 SNHLY and CDR2 FYNNEI. The CDR3 sequence: CASTFLGRSDEQYF. DNA of the CDR3: TGTGCCAGCACCTTTCTAGGGAGAAGCGACGAGCAGTACTTC. The full variable domain, in which reference TRBV2 and TRBJ2-7 provide the parts outside the CDR3, is EPEVTQTPSHQVTQMGQEVILRCVPISNHLYFYWYRQILGQKVEFLVSFYNNEISEKSEIFDDQFSVERPDGSNFTLKIRSTKLEDSAMYFCASTFLGRSDEQYFGPGTRLTVT.

As to this clonotype: This sequence may be a read error, since a much larger clone differs from it by one base. This sequence joins TRBV15 and TRBJ2-7; D remains unclear. The CDR3 totals 12 residues. CDR1 is LNHNV and CDR2 is YYDKDF in the germline V gene (reference sequence). The CDR3 reads CATSREIGEQDF. CDR3 coding DNA: TGTGCCACCAGCAGAGAAATAGGCGAGCAGGACTTC.

The chain couples TRBV2 to TRBJ2-7; D might be TRBD1 (5 bases). The V end lost 5 bases, the J end lost 3 bases, and 14 bases lay between the germline ends. This CDR3 is built from 14 residues. Germline CDR1 reads SNHLY; CDR2 reads FYNNEI. CDR3 protein: CASSTIAGNYEQYF. DNA of the CDR3: TGTGCCAGCAGTACCATAGCAGGGAACTACGAGCAGTACTTC.

With regard to this clonotype: A much larger clone is a single base away; this may be a read error. The chain uses TRBV12-3 or TRBV12-4 and TRBJ1-5; perhaps TRBD1 as D (6 bases). This CDR3 spans 15 amino acids. Trimming took off 6 bases at V and 7 bases at J, with 19 bases between the two ends. The CDR3 region is CASRGAAELFQPQHF. For the CDR3, the DNA is TGTGCCAGCAGGGGGGCCGCGGAGTTGTTCCAGCCCCAGCATTTT.

This clonotype has more than one count but fewer than ten. This rearrangement joins TRBV18 to TRBJ2-5; D remains ambiguous. Trimming cost V 5 bases and J 5 bases, with 12 bases left between them. The length of the CDR3 is 13 residues. From germline, CDR1 is KGHSH and CDR2 LQKENI. The CDR3 protein is CASSSIAVETQYF. CDR3 nucleotide sequence: TGTGCCAGCTCATCGATCGCGGTGGAGACCCAGTACTTC.

This clonotype was observed a few times. The V call is TRBV5-4, the J call TRBJ1-1; D possibly corresponds to TRBD1 (5 bases). The CDR3 consists of 14 residues. Per the germline V gene, CDR1 is SGHNT and CDR2 is YYREEE (reference sequence). Trimming took 1 base from V and 5 from J, leaving 12 bases between them. Here the CDR3 reads CASSLKGSPTEAFF. DNA for the CDR3: TGTGCCAGCAGCTTGAAGGGGAGTCCAACTGAAGCTTTCTTT.

Regarding this clonotype: The junction does not match germline at one end; this may be a read error. The chain uses TRBV28 and TRBJ2-2; possible D gene TRBD2, 5 bases. Germline V gene data show CDR1 as MDHEN and CDR2 as SYDVKM. The length of the CDR3 is 11 residues. CDR3: CASEGSGEPFF. The CDR3 DNA is TGTGCCAGCGAGGGTTCCGGGGAGCCGTTCTTT.

A remark on this clonotype: A single base separates this from a much larger clone, so it may be a read error. The chain combines TRBV5-1 with TRBJ2-2; TRBD2 aligns across 8 bases. The CDR3 runs 13 residues. Germline trimming cut 5 bases from V and 7 bases from J; bases unmatched to any gene: 4. Germline V lookup: CDR1 SGHRS, CDR2 YFSETQ. In DNA, the CDR3 is TGCGCCAGCAGGAGTAGCGGGAACGGGGAGCTGTTTTTT. Protein: CASRSSGNGELFF. The full variable domain, completed using reference TRBV5-1 and TRBJ2-2, is KAGVTQTPRYLIKTRGQQVTLSCSPISGHRSVSWYQQTPGQGLQFLFEYFSETQRNKGNFPGRFSGRQFSNSRSEMNVSTLELGDSALYLCASRSSGNGELFFGEGSRLTVL.

The chain has TRBV6-2 or TRBV6-3 and TRBJ2-7, with TRBD1 matching 9 bases. V lost 7 bases and J lost 3; bases outside the gene matches: 4. Germline-derived CDR1 and CDR2 are MNHEY and SVGEGT. This CDR3 has 13 amino acids. CDR3 coding DNA: TGTGCCAGCAAACCGGGACAGGGCTACGAGCAGTACTTC. Its translation: CASKPGQGYEQYF.

This clonotype was detected many times. The gene calls are TRBV30 and TRBJ1-2, with 9 bases identical to TRBD1. J was trimmed by 8 bases and V by 3 bases; bases with no gene match: 7. The CDR3 is made up of 13 amino acids. Germline V CDR1 and CDR2: GTSNPN, SVGIG (reference sequence). The CDR3: CAWRDRDREGYTF. The CDR3 DNA sequence: TGTGCCTGGAGAGACCGGGACAGGGAGGGCTACACCTTC.

This clonotype was seen only a few times. The genes are TRBV27 and TRBJ2-1; tentatively, D is TRBD1 (7 bases). The CDR3 contains 16 residues. Germline assignment: CDR1 MNHEY and CDR2 SMNVEV (reference sequence). The germline V and J ends were trimmed by 3 bases and 6 bases, with 18 bases remaining between them. The CDR3 spells CASSFAYRGLGNEQFF. The CDR3 DNA is TGTGCCAGCAGTTTCGCCTACAGGGGACTCGGCAATGAGCAGTTCTTC.

The chain joins TRBV14 to TRBJ1-1, with TRBD1 as a possible D gene (6 bases). Germline V CDR1 and CDR2: SGHDN, FVKESK. Trimming removed 3 bases from V and 7 bases from J, with 12 bases in between. The CDR3 runs 13 residues. The CDR3 nucleotides read TGTGCCAGCAGCCACTACAGGGAAGGTGAAGCTTTCTTT. It yields the protein CASSHYREGEAFF.

The sample holds many counts of this clonotype. V gene TRBV28 combines with J gene TRBJ2-1; a possible D gene is TRBD1 (6 bases). The CDR3 has 18 residues. V shed 0 bases and J shed 7 bases, with 22 bases lying between them. Germline CDR1 and CDR2: MDHEN and SYDVKM. CDR3 in DNA: TGTGCCAGCAGTTTATGGGCGGTCTTCCAGGGGTCTGGTAATGAGCAGTTCTTC. This translates into CASSLWAVFQGSGNEQFF.

The V gene is TRBV7-2, the J gene TRBJ1-4; weak D call: TRBD1 (6 bases). CDR3 length: 14 residues. Trimming left V 4 bases short and J 3 bases short, with 9 bases between. Germline V lookup: CDR1 SGHTA, CDR2 FQGNSA. CDR3 loop: CASSSGEANEKLFF. The CDR3 DNA sequence: TGTGCCAGCAGCTCAGGGGAGGCTAATGAAAAACTGTTTTTT.

This clonotype was observed at least ten times. The CDR3 spells CASRGGDEQFF. The DNA of the CDR3 is TGTGCCTCCCGGGGGGGGGATGAGCAGTTCTTC. This chain uses TRBV2 with TRBJ2-1; 8 bases line up with TRBD2. Per the germline V gene, CDR1 is SNHLY and CDR2 is FYNNEI. V shed 11 bases, J shed 8 bases, and the junction held 5 bases outside the gene matches. This CDR3 spans 11 amino acids. Together with reference TRBV2 and TRBJ2-1, the CDR3 gives the full variable domain: EPEVTQTPSHQVTQMGQEVILRCVPISNHLYFYWYRQILGQKVEFLVSFYNNEISEKSEIFDDQFSVERPDGSNFTLKIRSTKLEDSAMYFCASRGGDEQFFGPGTRLTVL.

Notes on this clonotype: Since a much larger clone is just one base distant, this may be a read error. The rearrangement links TRBV3-1 to TRBJ1-2; 8 bases agree with TRBD1. The V gene's germline CDR1 is LGHDT and CDR2 YNNKEL (reference sequence). Losses at the gene ends were 6 bases for V and 0 bases for J; bases not matched to a gene: 15. The CDR3 extends over 18 amino acids. In DNA, the CDR3 is TGTGCCAGCAGACCGACCGGGACAGGTCCCCCAGCTAACTATGGCTACACCTTC. This sequence encodes CASRPTGTGPPANYGYTF. Full variable domain (remainder filled in from reference TRBV3-1 and TRBJ1-2): DTAVSQTPKYLVTQMGNDKSIKCEQNLGHDTMYWYKQDSKKFLKIMFSYNNKELIINETVPNRFSPKSPDKAHLNLHINSLELGDSAVYFCASRPTGTGPPANYGYTFGSGTRLTVV.